One sample yielded the 5 T cell receptor beta chains listed below, sequenced in a study of blood T cell repertoires in COVID-19. Generated by immunoSEQ multiplex PCR, the TCRdb table keeps only in-frame clones and is missing some. This sample has over 200,000 clones; about 88% occur once, and the top ten carry around 2.9%. Input material: peripheral blood. The receptors here all came from a woman aged 55-69 years with acute or convalescent COVID-19.

The chain has TRBV29-1 and TRBJ1-1; D uncertain. CDR3 length: 12 residues. Germline V gene lookup returns CDR1 SQVTM and CDR2 ANQGSEA. The germline V and J ends were trimmed by 4 bases and 1 base, with 7 bases remaining between them. CDR3 sequence reads: CSVAGSNTEAFF. The CDR3 DNA reads as TGCAGCGTTGCAGGCTCGAACACTGAAGCTTTCTTT.

The chain recombines TRBV7-2 with TRBJ1-3; no definite D call. The V end lost 1 base, the J end lost 0 bases, and 7 bases lay between the germline ends. The CDR3 is made up of 15 amino acids. Germline CDR1 is SGHTA and CDR2 is FQGNSA. The CDR3: CASSLDGYSGNTIYF. The CDR3 bases are TGTGCCAGCAGCTTAGACGGTTACTCTGGAAACACCATATATTTT.

CDR3: CASSLRERTGELFF. Here the CDR3 DNA reads TGTGCCAGCAGTTTGAGGGAGAGAACCGGGGAGCTGTTTTTT. The gene calls are TRBV28 and TRBJ2-2; D is possibly TRBD2 (5 bases). The CDR3 extends over 14 amino acids. Trimming cost V 3 bases and J 5 bases, with 10 bases left between them. Per the germline V gene, CDR1 is MDHEN and CDR2 is SYDVKM.

This chain links TRBV2 with TRBJ1-2, with D possibly matching TRBD1 (5 bases). V was shortened by 8 bases and J by 5 bases, with 9 bases between the two germline ends. Germline V gene sequence: CDR1 SNHLY, CDR2 FYNNEI. CDR3 length equals 11 residues. The CDR3: CASGQGYGYTF. CDR3 nucleotides: TGTGCCAGCGGGCAGGGATATGGCTACACCTTC.

The chain is built from TRBV5-6 and TRBJ1-2; D not resolved. Germline assignment: CDR1 SGHDT and CDR2 YYEEEE. V lost 1 base and J lost 1, with 11 bases in between. The CDR3 spans 15 residues. As DNA, the CDR3 is TGTGCCAGCAGCTTGCGAGGGCTCCGTAACTATGGCTACACCTTC. This translates into CASSLRGLRNYGYTF. The whole variable domain, remainder taken from reference TRBV5-6 and TRBJ1-2, is DAGVTQSPTHLIKTRGQQVTLRCSPKSGHDTVSWYQQALGQGPQFIFQYYEEEERQRGNFPDRFSGHQFPNYSSELNVNALLLGDSALYLCASSLRGLRNYGYTFGSGTRLTVV.